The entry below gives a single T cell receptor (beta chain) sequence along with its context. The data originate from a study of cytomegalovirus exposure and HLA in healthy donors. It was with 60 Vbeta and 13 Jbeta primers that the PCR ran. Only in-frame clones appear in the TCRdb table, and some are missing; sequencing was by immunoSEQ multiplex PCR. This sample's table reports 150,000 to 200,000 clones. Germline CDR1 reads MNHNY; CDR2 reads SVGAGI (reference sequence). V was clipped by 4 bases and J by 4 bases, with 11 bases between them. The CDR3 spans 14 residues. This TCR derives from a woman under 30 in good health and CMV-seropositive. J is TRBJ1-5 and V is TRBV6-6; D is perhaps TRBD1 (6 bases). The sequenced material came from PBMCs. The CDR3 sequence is CASSFQDRNQPQHF. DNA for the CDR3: TGTGCCAGCAGTTTCCAGGACAGAAATCAGCCCCAGCATTTT.